The 16 T cell receptor beta chains presented below share a single source sample, sequenced in a study of beta chain features in type 1 diabetes. Expressed TCRB transcripts were sequenced because the entire RNA isolate underwent reverse transcription. The data were produced by immunoSEQ multiplex PCR, yet TCRdb's version contains in-frame clones alone and is incomplete. The sample gives 150,000 or so clones, approximately 9% of which show up once; about 0.5% is in the top ten. What these receptors recognize is not known. Study results and limitations: Moderate but significant shortening of TCRB CDR3s was recorded in all four CD4+ subsets from Type 1 diabetes patients.

Input material: central memory CD4+ T cells from blood. The receptors originated from a woman in her late teens or twenties with type 1 diabetes.

This clone was seen only a few times. The same CDR3 is also encoded by other DNA sequences in this sample. The V and J genes are TRBV29-1 and TRBJ2-1; TRBD2 aligns across 10 bases. The CDR3 is 14 amino acids. Looked up from germline, CDR1 is SQVTM and CDR2 is ANQGSEA. The trim removed 0 bases at V and 10 bases at J, leaving 6 bases unmatched. For the CDR3, the DNA is TGCAGCGTTGAAGATAGGACTAGCGGAGACGAGCAGTTCTTC. Amino acid sequence: CSVEDRTSGDEQFF.

The V gene is TRBV2, the J gene TRBJ1-1; possible D gene TRBD1, 6 bases. Trimming cost V 7 bases and J 6 bases, with 12 bases left between them. The CDR3 length is 12 residues. The V gene's germline CDR1 is SNHLY and CDR2 FYNNEI. CDR3 loop: CASTLQGAEAFF. In DNA, the CDR3 is TGTGCCAGCACTCTACAGGGTGCTGAAGCTTTCTTT.

The V gene is TRBV2, the J gene TRBJ2-3; no clear D. V was cut by 3 bases and J by 8 bases, with 6 bases left in between. Germline V gene lookup returns CDR1 SNHLY and CDR2 FYNNEI. The CDR3 covers 11 residues. CDR3 in amino acids: CASSEGSTQYF. CDR3 bases: TGTGCCAGCAGTGAGGGCTCTACGCAGTATTTT.

The J gene is TRBJ2-1, the V gene TRBV6-7; D is possibly TRBD2 (7 bases). TRBV6-7 is known as an ORF, though its function is uncertain. The V end was cut by 0 bases, the J end by 8 bases, with 20 bases between. This CDR3 contains 17 residues. This CDR3 reads CASSYSIGGARCDEQFF. The DNA for the CDR3 is TGTGCCAGCAGTTACTCGATTGGGGGGGCCAGGTGCGATGAGCAGTTCTTC.

This clone came up a few times. This chain links TRBV27 with TRBJ1-5; 7 bases are a match to TRBD1. Germline V lookup: CDR1 MNHEY, CDR2 SMNVEV (reference sequence). The CDR3 length is 16 residues. After removal of 6 bases from V and 2 bases from J, the junction contained 10 bases not matched to a gene. CDR3 sequence: CASSPYTGVGNQPQHF. Written as DNA, the CDR3 is TGTGCCAGCAGCCCATATACAGGGGTGGGCAATCAGCCCCAGCATTTT.

DNA of the CDR3: TGCGCCAGCAGCCCCGGGACAGGGGGGCCTTTTGGAGGCTACACCTTC. Residues: CASSPGTGGPFGGYTF. The chain links TRBV5-1 to TRBJ1-2; 11 bases map to TRBD1. V dropped 4 bases and J dropped 8; count of bases not matched to a gene: 13. Germline CDR1 reads SGHRS; CDR2 reads YFSETQ. This CDR3 region has 16 residues.

J is TRBJ2-2 and V is TRBV7-2; 8 bases are shared with TRBD1. CDR3 length: 15 residues. Germline lookup yields CDR1 SGHTA and CDR2 FQGNSA. After removal of 7 bases from V and 1 base from J, the junction contained 5 bases not matched to a gene. CDR3 sequence (DNA): TGTGCCAGCACCATGGACAGGGAGAACACCGGGGAGCTGTTTTTT. Translation: CASTMDRENTGELFF.

This clone was seen a few times. A junction end diverges from the germline sequence, so it may reflect a read error. The chain employs TRBV7-6 and TRBJ2-4; 7 bases are shared with TRBD1. Germline V gives CDR1 SGHVS, CDR2 FNYEAQ. The CDR3 sequence is 13 residues long. The CDR3 DNA reads TGTGCCAGCAGCTTAGACGTGAGCCGGGACAGTCTCTTC. Its translation is CASSLDVSRDSLF.

J is TRBJ2-3 and V is TRBV5-8; TRBD1 matches 8 bases. This CDR3 has 13 residues. Germline V gives CDR1 SGHTS, CDR2 YDEGEE. The V gene end was trimmed by 3 bases and the J gene end by 5 bases; junction bases not matched to a gene: 2. CDR3 nucleotides: TGTGCCAGCAGCTCCACAGGGGGAGATACGCAGTATTTT. Translation gives CASSSTGGDTQYF.

This clone turned up a few times. The J gene is TRBJ2-3, the V gene TRBV7-8; 9 bases match TRBD2. CDR1 and CDR2 from the germline V gene are SGHVS and FQNEAQ. V shed 1 base, J shed 2 bases, and the junction held 10 bases outside the gene matches. CDR3 length: 18 amino acids. The CDR3: CASSLVVSGSVSTDTQYF. In nucleotides, the CDR3 is TGTGCCAGCAGCTTAGTCGTTAGCGGGAGCGTATCCACAGATACGCAGTATTTT. Full variable domain (missing parts from reference TRBV7-8 and TRBJ2-3): GAGVSQSPRYKVAKRGQDVALRCDPISGHVSLFWYQQALGQGPEFLTYFQNEAQLDKSGLPSDRFFAERPEGSVSTLKIQRTQQEDSAVYLCASSLVVSGSVSTDTQYFGPGTRLTVL.

This clone was picked up one time. The CDR3 DNA reads TGTGCCAGCAGCCAAGATGGACAGTCGTACTATGGCTACACCTTC. Protein: CASSQDGQSYYGYTF. V gene TRBV4-2 combines with J gene TRBJ1-2; the D gene is possibly TRBD1 (6 bases). The CDR3 consists of 15 residues. Looked up from germline, CDR1 is LGHNA and CDR2 is YNFKEQ. The V gene lost 0 bases and the J gene lost 3 bases, with 11 bases spanning the gap.

J is TRBJ2-5 and V is TRBV11-2, with 7 bases identical to TRBD2. Trimming took 8 bases from V and 2 from J; bases not matched to a gene: 5. CDR1 and CDR2 (germline): SGHAT, FQNNGV. CDR3 length equals 13 residues. In DNA, the CDR3 is TGTGCCAGCGCGGCTAGCGGACAAGAGACCCAGTACTTC. Residues: CASAASGQETQYF.

This clone was seen more than once but under ten times. The V and J genes are TRBV28 and TRBJ2-7; D not certain. V dropped 3 bases and J dropped 6 bases, with 9 bases sitting between them. This CDR3 has 12 residues. Germline V gives CDR1 MDHEN, CDR2 SYDVKM. The CDR3: CASSLQVGEQYF. CDR3 sequence (DNA): TGTGCCAGCAGTTTGCAGGTAGGCGAGCAGTACTTC. The variable domain in full, completed from reference TRBV28 and TRBJ2-7, reads DVKVTQSSRYLVKRTGEKVFLECVQDMDHENMFWYRQDPGLGLRLIYFSYDVKMKEKGDIPEGYSVSREKKERFSLILESASTNQTSMYLCASSLQVGEQYFGPGTRLTVT.

The rearrangement links TRBV7-9 to TRBJ2-5; D may be TRBD1 (6 bases). CDR3 length equals 14 residues. Germline-derived CDR1 and CDR2 are SEHNR and FQNEAQ (reference sequence). Trimming removed 0 bases from V and 4 bases from J, with 9 bases in between. CDR3: CASSLAQGRETQYF. CDR3 in DNA: TGTGCCAGCAGCTTAGCCCAGGGGAGAGAGACCCAGTACTTC.

J is TRBJ1-1 and V is TRBV6-5, with D possibly matching TRBD1 (6 bases). Trimming left V 4 bases short and J 11 bases short, with 20 bases between. Germline V lookup: CDR1 MNHEY, CDR2 SVGAGI. The CDR3 is 14 amino acids. The CDR3 nucleotides read TGTGCCAGCAGTTCTTCTACAGGGTCCGGCGACGCTTTCTTT. This encodes CASSSSTGSGDAFF.

This clone turned up a few times. The chain has TRBV7-9 and TRBJ1-4; no reliable D call. Trimming stripped 0 bases from V and 0 bases from J, with 5 bases between. Per the germline V gene, CDR1 is SEHNR and CDR2 is FQNEAQ (reference sequence). CDR3 size: 15 residues. CDR3 bases: TGTGCCAGCAGCTTAGCAGACTCAACTAATGAAAAACTGTTTTTT. This gives the protein CASSLADSTNEKLFF.